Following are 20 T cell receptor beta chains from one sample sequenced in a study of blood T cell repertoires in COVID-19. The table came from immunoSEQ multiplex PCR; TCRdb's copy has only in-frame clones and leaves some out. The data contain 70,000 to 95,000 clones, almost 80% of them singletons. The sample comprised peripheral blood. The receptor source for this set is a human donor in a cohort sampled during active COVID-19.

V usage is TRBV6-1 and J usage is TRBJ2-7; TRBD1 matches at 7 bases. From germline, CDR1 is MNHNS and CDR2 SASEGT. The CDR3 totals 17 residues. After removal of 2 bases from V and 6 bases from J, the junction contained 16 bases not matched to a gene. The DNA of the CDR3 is TGTGCCAGCAGTGAATATCCGCCAGGGGGAGCAGGCAGCGAGCAGTACTTC. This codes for CASSEYPPGGAGSEQYF.

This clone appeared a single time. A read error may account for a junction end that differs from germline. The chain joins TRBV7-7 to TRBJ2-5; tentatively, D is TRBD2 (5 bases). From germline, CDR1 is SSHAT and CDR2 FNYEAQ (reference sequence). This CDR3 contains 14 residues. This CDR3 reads CASSRDEGGETQYF. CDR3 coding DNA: TGTGCTAGCAGCCGAGACGAGGGCGGAGAGACCCAGTACTTC.

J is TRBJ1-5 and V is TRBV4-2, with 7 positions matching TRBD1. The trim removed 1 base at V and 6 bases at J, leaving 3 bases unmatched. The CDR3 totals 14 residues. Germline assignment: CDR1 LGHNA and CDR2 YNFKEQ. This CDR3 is CASSQGGTAQPQHF. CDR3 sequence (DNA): TGTGCCAGCAGCCAAGGGGGGACAGCTCAGCCCCAGCATTTT.

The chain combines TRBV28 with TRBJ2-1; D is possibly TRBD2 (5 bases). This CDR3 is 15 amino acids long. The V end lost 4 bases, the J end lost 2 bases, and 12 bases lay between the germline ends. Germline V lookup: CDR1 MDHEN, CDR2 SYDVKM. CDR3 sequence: CASSSGVFAYNEQFF. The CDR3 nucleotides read TGTGCCAGCAGTTCCGGGGTCTTTGCCTACAATGAGCAGTTCTTC.

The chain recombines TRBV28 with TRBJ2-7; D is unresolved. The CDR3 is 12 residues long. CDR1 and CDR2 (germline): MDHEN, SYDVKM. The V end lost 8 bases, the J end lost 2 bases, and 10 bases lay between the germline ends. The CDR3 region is CASRRSAYEQYF. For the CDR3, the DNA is TGTGCCAGCCGCCGATCGGCCTACGAGCAGTACTTC.

The DNA of the CDR3 is TGTGCCAGCAGCCAGGGACAGGGGCTATACGAGCAGTACTTC. Translated: CASSQGQGLYEQYF. The rearrangement uses TRBV5-8 and TRBJ2-7, with TRBD1 identical over 10 bases. CDR1 is SGHTS and CDR2 is YDEGEE in the germline V gene. CDR3 length: 14 residues. V lost 4 bases, J lost 4 bases, and 5 bases stayed unmatched.

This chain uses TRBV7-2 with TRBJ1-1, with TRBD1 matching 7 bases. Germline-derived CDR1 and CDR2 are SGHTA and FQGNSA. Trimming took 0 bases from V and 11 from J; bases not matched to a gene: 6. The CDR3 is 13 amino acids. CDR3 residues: CASSLAQGGRAFF. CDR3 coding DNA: TGTGCCAGCAGCTTAGCGCAGGGGGGTAGGGCTTTCTTT.

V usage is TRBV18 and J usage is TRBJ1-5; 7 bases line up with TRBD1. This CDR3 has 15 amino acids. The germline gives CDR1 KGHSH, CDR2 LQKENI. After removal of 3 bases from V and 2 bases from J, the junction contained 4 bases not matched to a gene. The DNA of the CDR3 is TGTGCCAGCTCACCGCAGGGGGGCGGCAATCAGCCCCAGCATTTT. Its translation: CASSPQGGGNQPQHF.

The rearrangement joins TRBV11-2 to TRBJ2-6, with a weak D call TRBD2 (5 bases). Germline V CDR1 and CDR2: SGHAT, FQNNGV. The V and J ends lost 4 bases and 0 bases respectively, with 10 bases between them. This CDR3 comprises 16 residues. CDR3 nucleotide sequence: TGTGCCAGCAGCTCTAGCCCCCGCTCTGGGGCCAACGTCCTGACTTTC. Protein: CASSSSPRSGANVLTF.

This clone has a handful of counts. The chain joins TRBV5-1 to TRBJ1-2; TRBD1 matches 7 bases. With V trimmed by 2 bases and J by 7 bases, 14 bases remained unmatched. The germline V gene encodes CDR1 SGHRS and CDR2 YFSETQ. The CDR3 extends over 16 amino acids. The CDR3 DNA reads TGCGCCAGCAGCTTTGACGGTTCAGGGGGGCGCGGTGGCTACACCTTC. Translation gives CASSFDGSGGRGGYTF.

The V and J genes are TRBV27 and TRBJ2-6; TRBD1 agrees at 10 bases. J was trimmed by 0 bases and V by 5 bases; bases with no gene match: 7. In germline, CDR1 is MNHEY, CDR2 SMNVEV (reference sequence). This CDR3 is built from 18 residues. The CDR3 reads CASSPRQGASSGANVLTF. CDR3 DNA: TGTGCCAGCAGTCCCAGACAGGGGGCGAGCTCTGGGGCCAACGTCCTGACTTTC.

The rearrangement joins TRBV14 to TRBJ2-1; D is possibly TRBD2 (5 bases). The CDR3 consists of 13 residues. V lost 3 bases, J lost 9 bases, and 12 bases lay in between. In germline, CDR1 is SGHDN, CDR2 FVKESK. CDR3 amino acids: CASSHRDFGEQFF. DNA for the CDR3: TGTGCCAGCAGCCACCGGGATTTTGGTGAGCAGTTCTTC.

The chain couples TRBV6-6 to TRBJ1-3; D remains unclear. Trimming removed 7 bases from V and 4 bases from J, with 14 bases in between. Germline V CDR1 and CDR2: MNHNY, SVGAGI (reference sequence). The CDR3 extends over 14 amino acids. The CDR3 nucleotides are TGTGCCAGCAACGCCCTCGAGGCCGGAAACACCATATATTTT. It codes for CASNALEAGNTIYF.

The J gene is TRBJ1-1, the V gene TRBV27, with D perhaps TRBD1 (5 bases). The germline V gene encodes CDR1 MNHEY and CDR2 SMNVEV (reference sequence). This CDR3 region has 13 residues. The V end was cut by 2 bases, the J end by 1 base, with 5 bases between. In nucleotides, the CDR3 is TGTGCCAGCAGTTTAACAGGGAACACTGAAGCTTTCTTT. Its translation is CASSLTGNTEAFF.

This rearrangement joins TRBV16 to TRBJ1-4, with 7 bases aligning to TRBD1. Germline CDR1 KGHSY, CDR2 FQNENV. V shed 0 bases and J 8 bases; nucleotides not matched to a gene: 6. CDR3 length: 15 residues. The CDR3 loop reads CASSQSGQGEEKLFF. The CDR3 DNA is TGTGCCAGCAGCCAATCCGGCCAGGGGGAGGAAAAACTGTTTTTT.

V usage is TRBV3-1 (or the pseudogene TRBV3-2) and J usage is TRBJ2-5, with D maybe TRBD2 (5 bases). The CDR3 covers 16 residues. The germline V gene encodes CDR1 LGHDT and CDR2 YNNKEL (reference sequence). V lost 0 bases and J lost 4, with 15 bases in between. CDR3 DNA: TGTGCCAGCAGCCAAGAACGAGTTTCGAGCGGAGAGACCCAGTACTTC. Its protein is CASSQERVSSGETQYF.

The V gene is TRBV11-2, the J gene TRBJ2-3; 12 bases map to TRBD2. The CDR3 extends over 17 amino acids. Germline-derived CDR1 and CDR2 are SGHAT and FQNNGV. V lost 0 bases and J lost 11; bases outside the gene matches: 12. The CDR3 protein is CASSLDLIGLAGIVQYF. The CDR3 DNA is TGTGCCAGCAGCTTAGATCTCATAGGACTAGCGGGGATAGTGCAGTATTTT.

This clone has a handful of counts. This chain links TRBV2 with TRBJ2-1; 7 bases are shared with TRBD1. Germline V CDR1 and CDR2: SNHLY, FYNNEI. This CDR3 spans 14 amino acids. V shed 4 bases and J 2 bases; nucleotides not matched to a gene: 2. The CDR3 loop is CASSAGQTYNEQFF. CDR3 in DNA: TGTGCCAGCAGTGCGGGACAGACCTACAATGAGCAGTTCTTC.

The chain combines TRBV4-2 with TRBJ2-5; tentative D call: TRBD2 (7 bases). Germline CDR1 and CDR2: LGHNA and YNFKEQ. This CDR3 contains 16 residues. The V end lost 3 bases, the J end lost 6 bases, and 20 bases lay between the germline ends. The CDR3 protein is CASSQGGGGYGKTQYF. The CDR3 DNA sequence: TGTGCCAGCAGCCAGGGAGGCGGGGGCTATGGAAAGACCCAGTACTTC.

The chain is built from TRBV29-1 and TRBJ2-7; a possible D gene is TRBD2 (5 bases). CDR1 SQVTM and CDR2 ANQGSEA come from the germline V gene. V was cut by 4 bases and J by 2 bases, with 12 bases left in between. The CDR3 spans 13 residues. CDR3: CSVGPQRTYEQYF. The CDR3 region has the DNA TGCAGCGTTGGACCCCAGCGGACCTACGAGCAGTACTTC.